This record covers a single TCR beta chain. Its antigen is not identified. The data are from a study of cytomegalovirus exposure and HLA in healthy donors. Study summary: Within an early data release were 85 million or so unique TCRs drawn from HLA-typed donors.

Study-wide findings and caveats: Later on, a genetic analysis was performed. It linked a missense variant in DCLRE1C with V- and J-gene trimming of TCR beta. Reportedly, cytomegalovirus status was diagnosed with high sensitivity and specificity. Common viral pathogens (according to a later analysis) appeared linked to several of the most significant clusters.

The PCR made use of 60 Vbeta and 13 Jbeta primers. Only in-frame clones appear in the TCRdb table, and some are missing; sequencing was by immunoSEQ multiplex PCR. The profile shows about 190,000 clones, around 80% of them singletons. The CDR3 runs 14 residues. Germline CDR1 is ENHRY and CDR2 is SYGVKD. V lost 4 bases and J lost 4; bases outside the gene matches: 6. Material for sequencing was PBMCs. The TCR was taken from a woman aged 25-40 years in good health and CMV-seronegative. V gene TRBV10-3 combines with J gene TRBJ1-2; 7 bases map to TRBD1. The CDR3 DNA sequence: TGTGCCATCAGTGGGCAGGGGGGAGGCTATGGCTACACCTTC. This codes for CAISGQGGGYGYTF.